The next 25 T cell receptor beta chains were all read from a single sample in a study of cytomegalovirus exposure and HLA in healthy donors. 60 Vbeta and 13 Jbeta primers were used in PCR. Only in-frame clones appear in the TCRdb table, and some are missing; sequencing was by immunoSEQ multiplex PCR. The sample records 95,000 to 150,000 clones, about three quarters being singletons. Sequencing input: PBMCs. These receptors came from a middle-aged woman in good health and CMV-seronegative.

The chain combines TRBV10-3 with TRBJ1-5, with D tentatively TRBD1 (6 bases). The length of the CDR3 is 13 residues. CDR1 is ENHRY and CDR2 is SYGVKD in the germline V gene. The germline V and J ends were trimmed by 9 bases and 4 bases, with 13 bases remaining between them. The CDR3 coding sequence is TGTGCCATAGCGGGACAAAATAATCAGCCCCAGCATTTT. Protein sequence: CAIAGQNNQPQHF.

In its sample, this clone was seen a few times. The CDR3 region has the DNA TGTGCCAGCAGCTTAGGCGCGGGCCAGCCCCAGCATTTT. Its protein product is CASSLGAGQPQHF. The V gene is TRBV7-9, the J gene TRBJ1-5; D not certain. V gave up 1 base and J gave up 7 bases, with 8 bases separating them. There are 13 residues in the CDR3. Germline CDR1 is SEHNR and CDR2 is FQNEAQ (reference sequence). The complete variable domain, with remaining parts taken from reference TRBV7-9 and TRBJ1-5, reads DTGVSQNPRHKITKRGQNVTFRCDPISEHNRLYWYRQTLGQGPEFLTYFQNEAQLEKSRLLSDRFSAERPKGSFSTLEIQRTEQGDSAMYLCASSLGAGQPQHFGDGTRLSIL.

CDR3 bases: TGTGCCAGCAGCAGCCTGAGGGGGCGCGAGACCCAGTACTTC. It specifies CASSSLRGRETQYF. The chain uses TRBV7-9 and TRBJ2-5; 7 positions match TRBD1. The CDR3 totals 14 residues. V gave up 5 bases and J gave up 5 bases; unmatched junction bases: 8. Germline CDR1 SEHNR, CDR2 FQNEAQ (reference sequence).

The chain carries TRBV7-9 and TRBJ2-1, with 14 bases lining up with TRBD2. From germline, CDR1 is SEHNR and CDR2 FQNEAQ (reference sequence). The CDR3 is 18 residues long. Unmatched junction bases numbered 6, after V lost 5 bases and J lost 0 bases. CDR3 sequence: CASSPLGLAGVSYNEQFF. The CDR3 nucleotides are TGTGCCAGCAGCCCTTTGGGACTAGCGGGAGTCTCCTACAATGAGCAGTTCTTC.

The chain joins TRBV11-3 to TRBJ1-1; 11 bases agree with TRBD1. Germline CDR1 is SGHNT and CDR2 is YENEEA. V dropped 1 base and J dropped 3; count of bases not matched to a gene: 4. The CDR3 runs to 16 residues. The CDR3 spells CASSLGGQGADTEAFF. The CDR3, as DNA: TGTGCCAGCAGCTTAGGAGGACAGGGGGCAGACACTGAAGCTTTCTTT.

This clone was seen more than once but under ten times. This chain joins TRBV7-2 and TRBJ1-2, with 7 bases aligning to TRBD1. CDR1 and CDR2 from the germline V gene are SGHTA and FQGNSA. The CDR3 runs 13 residues. Trimming removed 5 bases from V and 2 bases from J; junction bases left unmatched: 2. CDR3 sequence: CASSPTGNYGYTF. CDR3 DNA: TGTGCCAGCAGCCCGACAGGGAACTATGGCTACACCTTC.

This chain connects TRBV4-1 to TRBJ2-1; 12 nucleotides align to TRBD2. The junction had 7 bases not matched to a gene; V was cut back by 1 base and J by 9 bases. The V gene's germline CDR1 is MGHRA and CDR2 YSYEKL. The CDR3 contains 16 residues. The CDR3 DNA is TGCGCCAGCAGCCAAGTCCTAGCGGGAGGGCCGGGTGAGCAGTTCTTC. This gives the protein CASSQVLAGGPGEQFF.

The sample holds one count of this clone. The genes are TRBV7-6 and TRBJ2-6; 16 positions match TRBD2. V gave up 5 bases and J gave up 1 base; unmatched junction bases: 2. The length of the CDR3 is 18 residues. CDR1 and CDR2 (germline): SGHVS, FNYEAQ. The CDR3 bases are TGTGCCAGCAGCCCGGGACTAGCGGGAGGGTCTGGGGCCAACGTCCTGACTTTC. Protein: CASSPGLAGGSGANVLTF.

This clone has more than one count but fewer than ten. The DNA for the CDR3 is TGTGCCAGCAGCTTTGGTATCCTAGCGGGAGCCCCCTACGAGCAGTACTTC. Translated: CASSFGILAGAPYEQYF. The chain is built from TRBV12-1 and TRBJ2-7; TRBD2 was called by the table and not checked on the DNA. TRBV12-1 is listed as a pseudogene. CDR3 length: 17 residues.

This clone was counted a single time. The chain carries TRBV7-3 and TRBJ2-7; D possibly corresponds to TRBD1 (6 bases). The CDR3 sequence is 13 residues long. CDR1 and CDR2 (germline): SGHTA, FQGTGA. Trimming took off 5 bases at V and 0 bases at J, with 8 bases between the two ends. CDR3 DNA sequence: TGTGCCAGCAGCACGGACAGCTCCTACGAGCAGTACTTC. Protein sequence: CASSTDSSYEQYF.

The chain carries TRBV10-1 and TRBJ2-7, with 9 bases fitting TRBD2. In germline, CDR1 is WNHNN, CDR2 SYGVQD (reference sequence). After removal of 3 bases from V and 3 bases from J, the junction contained 12 bases not matched to a gene. The CDR3 spans 17 residues. The CDR3 DNA reads as TGCGCCAGCAGTGACAGGGGTGCGGGAGGGAGCAGCTACGAGCAGTACTTC. This encodes CASSDRGAGGSSYEQYF.

This clone occurred a few times. This sequence joins TRBV5-1 and TRBJ1-1; unclear D gene. The CDR3 spans 14 residues. Trimming removed 2 bases from V and 1 base from J, with 9 bases in between. Germline assignment: CDR1 SGHRS and CDR2 YFSETQ. CDR3 in DNA: TGCGCCAGCAGCTTACAAATAACGAACACTGAAGCTTTCTTT. It translates to CASSLQITNTEAFF.

The rearrangement joins TRBV11-2 to TRBJ2-7; perhaps TRBD2 as D (6 bases). CDR3 size: 14 residues. Trimming took 5 bases from V and 5 from J, leaving 16 bases between them. CDR1 is SGHAT, CDR2 FQNNGV, per germline. This CDR3 is CASSNNVGLDEQYF. The DNA of the CDR3 is TGTGCCAGCAGCAATAACGTGGGACTGGACGAGCAGTACTTC.

This chain links TRBV7-2 with TRBJ1-2; TRBD1 aligns across 9 bases. The germline CDR1 and CDR2 sequences are SGHTA and FQGNSA. V shed 5 bases, J shed 6 bases, and the junction held 7 bases outside the gene matches. The CDR3 contains 14 residues. The CDR3 reads CASSEGTGWHGYTF. The CDR3 nucleotides are TGTGCCAGCAGCGAGGGGACAGGGTGGCATGGCTACACCTTC.

The chain employs TRBV7-6 and TRBJ1-3, with a tentative D call TRBD1 (5 bases). The CDR3 runs to 15 residues. Germline lookup yields CDR1 SGHVS and CDR2 FNYEAQ. The V gene lost 3 bases and the J gene lost 0 bases, with 9 bases spanning the gap. The CDR3 region is CASSLGLLSGNTIYF. As DNA, the CDR3 is TGTGCCAGCAGCTTGGGACTTCTCTCTGGAAACACCATATATTTT. Supplemented by reference TRBV7-6 and TRBJ1-3, the full variable domain reads GAGVSQSPRYKVTKRGQDVALRCDPISGHVSLYWYRQALGQGPEFLTYFNYEAQQDKSGLPNDRFSAERPEGSISTLTIQRTEQRDSAMYRCASSLGLLSGNTIYFGEGSWLTVV.

The chain couples TRBV15 to TRBJ1-4, with TRBD1 identical over 9 bases. CDR3 size: 15 residues. In germline, CDR1 is LNHNV, CDR2 YYDKDF (reference sequence). V lost 3 bases to trimming and J lost 1 base; unmatched junction nucleotides: 0. This CDR3 reads CATSRGQGTNEKLFF. The CDR3 nucleotides read TGTGCCACCAGCAGGGGACAGGGAACTAATGAAAAACTGTTTTTT.

V usage is TRBV5-4 and J usage is TRBJ2-1, with D perhaps TRBD1 (8 bases). Trimming pared 4 bases from V and 10 bases from J, leaving 24 bases between. The V gene's germline CDR1 is SGHNT and CDR2 YYREEE (reference sequence). CDR3 size: 16 residues. CDR3 loop: CASSPPGGQGLSEQFF. The CDR3 bases are TGTGCCAGCAGCCCCCCGGGAGGACAGGGACTATCCGAGCAGTTCTTC.

This chain joins TRBV2 and TRBJ2-7; 11 bases are a match to TRBD2. J lost 0 bases, V lost 3 bases, and 4 bases had no gene match. The CDR3 loop spans 16 amino acids. CDR1 is SNHLY and CDR2 is FYNNEI in the germline V gene. This CDR3 is CASSETSGISSYEQYF. The CDR3 DNA follows: TGTGCCAGCAGTGAGACTAGCGGGATTAGCTCCTACGAGCAGTACTTC.

Only one count was recorded for this clone. The chain has TRBV27 and TRBJ2-1, with TRBD2 matching 10 bases. In germline, CDR1 is MNHEY, CDR2 SMNVEV (reference sequence). The CDR3 runs to 15 residues. V was pared by 5 bases and J by 1 base, with 2 bases of the junction left unmatched. CDR3 nucleotide sequence: TGTGCCAGCAGTAAGGGACTAGCGTCCTACAATGAGCAGTTCTTC. It yields the protein CASSKGLASYNEQFF.

This chain joins TRBV15 and TRBJ1-4, with 10 bases aligning to TRBD1. Per germline, CDR1 LNHNV and CDR2 YYDKDF (reference sequence). CDR3 length: 18 amino acids. J lost 3 bases, V lost 4 bases, and 11 bases had no gene match. CDR3 DNA sequence: TGTGCCACCAGCATAGCTCGGGACAGGGGTTCTTCTAATGAAAAACTGTTTTTT. Protein product: CATSIARDRGSSNEKLFF.

This rearrangement joins TRBV28 to TRBJ2-7; 11 bases map to TRBD1. V was pared by 3 bases and J by 5 bases, with 9 bases of the junction left unmatched. CDR1 MDHEN and CDR2 SYDVKM come from the germline V gene. The CDR3 spans 16 residues. Here the CDR3 DNA reads TGTGCCAGCAGTTTCCTGGACAGGGGGCCATCTCACGAGCAGTACTTC. This codes for CASSFLDRGPSHEQYF.

This clone was detected only a few times. The V and J genes are TRBV28 and TRBJ2-7; a possible D gene is TRBD2 (6 bases). CDR3 size: 13 residues. In germline, CDR1 is MDHEN, CDR2 SYDVKM. Trimming stripped 6 bases from V and 5 bases from J, with 14 bases between. This CDR3 reads CASRESGTHEQYF. CDR3 coding DNA: TGTGCCAGCAGAGAATCCGGGACTCACGAGCAGTACTTC. Using reference TRBV28 and TRBJ2-7 for the parts outside the CDR3, the full variable domain is DVKVTQSSRYLVKRTGEKVFLECVQDMDHENMFWYRQDPGLGLRLIYFSYDVKMKEKGDIPEGYSVSREKKERFSLILESASTNQTSMYLCASRESGTHEQYFGPGTRLTVT.

This clone occurred a few times. This sequence joins TRBV2 and TRBJ2-7; unclear D gene. V gave up 3 bases and J gave up 8 bases, with 17 bases separating them. In germline, CDR1 is SNHLY, CDR2 FYNNEI. CDR3 length: 14 amino acids. The DNA of the CDR3 is TGTGCCAGCAGTGATACGGGTCAGCCCGAGAAGCAGTACTTC. It codes for CASSDTGQPEKQYF.

The chain recombines TRBV10-3 with TRBJ2-1; 10 positions agree with TRBD1. The trim removed 4 bases at V and 0 bases at J, leaving 6 bases unmatched. This CDR3 is 17 amino acids long. Germline lookup yields CDR1 ENHRY and CDR2 SYGVKD. In DNA, the CDR3 is TGTGCCATCAGTGGTCCGCGGACAGGGGGCTCCTACAATGAGCAGTTCTTC. Translated: CAISGPRTGGSYNEQFF.

V gene TRBV18 combines with J gene TRBJ2-1; D is perhaps TRBD2 (5 bases). Germline-derived CDR1 and CDR2 are KGHSH and LQKENI. Between the trimmed V and J ends, which lost 0 bases and 6 bases, there was a span of 6 bases. This CDR3 comprises 13 residues. DNA for the CDR3: TGTGCCAGCTCACCACCGGGGAGCAATGAGCAGTTCTTC. Translating it yields CASSPPGSNEQFF.